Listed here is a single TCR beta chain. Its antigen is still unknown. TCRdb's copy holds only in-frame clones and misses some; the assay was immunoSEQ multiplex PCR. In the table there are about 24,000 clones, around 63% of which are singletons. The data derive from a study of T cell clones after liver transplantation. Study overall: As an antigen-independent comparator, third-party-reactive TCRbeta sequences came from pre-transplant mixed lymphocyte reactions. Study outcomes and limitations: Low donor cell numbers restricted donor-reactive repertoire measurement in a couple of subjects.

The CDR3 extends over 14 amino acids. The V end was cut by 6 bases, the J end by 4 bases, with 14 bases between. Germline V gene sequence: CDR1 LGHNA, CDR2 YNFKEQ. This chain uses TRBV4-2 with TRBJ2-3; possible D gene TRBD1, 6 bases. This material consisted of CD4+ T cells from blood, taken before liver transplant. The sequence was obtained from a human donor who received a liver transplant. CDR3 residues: CASSPRRGSDTQYF. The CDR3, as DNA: TGTGCCAGCAGTCCCCGTAGGGGGTCAGATACGCAGTATTTT.